This TCR beta chain originates from a study of blood T cell repertoires in COVID-19. As for the study in general: Samples taken during acute and convalescent COVID-19 were collected in the United States, Italy and Spain. In each case, the material was cDNA or gDNA derived from T cells, B-cell-depleted T cells, or PBMCs.

Per the authors' pipeline: Nucleated cell counts were estimated from reference gene primer amplification. TCRdb's copy holds only in-frame clones and misses some; the assay was immunoSEQ multiplex PCR. V and J calls plus clone size are reproduced from that table; the DNA served to infer D and trimming. The sample carries 200,000 or so clones, over 70% recorded once. J gave up 5 bases and V 6 bases, and 7 bases lay outside the gene matches. The germline gives CDR1 MNHEY, CDR2 SVGAGI. The CDR3 length is 14 residues. This clone was detected once. V usage is TRBV6-5 and J usage is TRBJ2-5, with TRBD2 matching 9 bases. This TCR was sampled from a man between 60 and 75 years old with active or convalescent COVID-19. Sequencing was done on a sample of peripheral blood. Here the CDR3 DNA reads TGTGCCAGCAGCTCTGCGGGAGGGGGGGAGACCCAGTACTTC. Protein product: CASSSAGGGETQYF.